Below, 17 T cell receptor beta chains from the same sample are listed, as sequenced in a study of cytomegalovirus exposure and HLA in healthy donors (dated by TCRdb to about 2017). Receptor amplification or capture employed the immunoSEQ multiplex PCR assay. For the multiplex PCR, a mixture combining 60 forward primers for TCR Vbeta segments and 13 reverse primers for TCR Jbeta segments was used. TCRdb carries this immuneACCESS record with in-frame sequences only. Its versions omit some clonotypes, under half of them owing to an unresolved V gene in the studies checked, with the rest unexplained. Across this sample there are 100,000 to 150,000 clones, with 77% seen only once. The ten largest clones capture 4.2% of the sample. The sequencing sample was made of PBMCs. The source is a male donor in good health and CMV-seropositive.

The chain combines TRBV12-5 with TRBJ1-1; maybe TRBD1 (5 bases). This CDR3 spans 14 amino acids. Germline CDR1 reads LGHNT; CDR2 reads FRNRAP. V lost 7 bases and J 6 bases, leaving 18 bases between the germline ends. CDR3 region: CASVSSGASPEAFF. CDR3 sequence (DNA): TGTGCTAGTGTCTCAAGTGGGGCTTCCCCTGAAGCTTTCTTT.

The V gene is TRBV28, the J gene TRBJ2-3; possible D gene TRBD2, 6 bases. The CDR3 runs 16 residues. Trimming left V 2 bases short and J 2 bases short, with 14 bases between. The germline V gene encodes CDR1 MDHEN and CDR2 SYDVKM. In nucleotides, the CDR3 is TGTGCCAGCAGTTTAGGTGTGGGAGGAACCACAGATACGCAGTATTTT. Its translation: CASSLGVGGTTDTQYF.

This clone occurred once. The chain has TRBV28 and TRBJ2-5; D gene unclear. Judging by the DNA end, TRBJ2-7 fits better; the J call may be wrong. Germline CDR1 reads MDHEN; CDR2 reads SYDVKM. CDR3 length: 11 residues. The CDR3 DNA is TGTGCCAGCACAACGTCCTACGAGCAGTACTTC. It yields the protein CASTTSYEQYF.

J is TRBJ2-3 and V is TRBV27, with 8 bases matching TRBD2. Germline loops: CDR1 MNHEY, CDR2 SMNVEV (reference sequence). After removal of 6 bases from V and 1 base from J, the junction contained 9 bases not matched to a gene. The length of the CDR3 is 16 residues. CDR3 in amino acids: CASRPMRAGGTDTQYF. The CDR3 region has the DNA TGTGCCAGCAGACCTATGAGAGCGGGAGGCACAGATACGCAGTATTTT.

The rearrangement uses TRBV6-1 and TRBJ1-6; 8 bases align to TRBD1. The CDR3 covers 15 residues. V lost 2 bases to trimming and J lost 10 bases; unmatched junction nucleotides: 7. Germline loops: CDR1 MNHNS, CDR2 SASEGT. CDR3 nucleotides: TGTGCCAGCAGTGAACTTACAGGGGGAGTCTCACCCCTCCACTTT. This sequence encodes CASSELTGGVSPLHF.

This clone came up once. The chain is built from TRBV2 and TRBJ2-5; no definite D call. Between the trimmed V and J ends, which lost 5 bases and 4 bases, there was a span of 8 bases. Germline V CDR1 and CDR2: SNHLY, FYNNEI. The CDR3 runs to 12 residues. The CDR3 nucleotides are TGTGCCAGCAGTCCTGCTAGAGAGACCCAGTACTTC. This encodes CASSPARETQYF.

This sequence joins TRBV2 and TRBJ2-3, with a tentative D call TRBD1 (5 bases). From germline, CDR1 is SNHLY and CDR2 FYNNEI. This CDR3 is 14 amino acids long. The germline V and J ends were trimmed by 6 bases and 2 bases, with 12 bases remaining between them. The CDR3 spells CASSSLGATDTQYF. CDR3 sequence (DNA): TGTGCCAGCAGCTCCTTAGGGGCCACAGATACGCAGTATTTT.

This sequence joins TRBV6-4 and TRBJ2-3; 9 nucleotides match TRBD2. V lost 4 bases and J lost 7; bases outside the gene matches: 9. Germline V gene data show CDR1 as MRHNA and CDR2 as SNTAGT. This CDR3 spans 15 amino acids. The CDR3 sequence is CASSAVAGEQYTQYF. CDR3 coding DNA: TGTGCCAGCAGTGCGGTAGCGGGAGAGCAATATACGCAGTATTTT.

This chain links TRBV5-4 with TRBJ2-2; TRBD2 is a possible D gene (6 bases). Germline CDR1 reads SGHNT; CDR2 reads YYREEE (reference sequence). Trimming took 4 bases from V and 4 from J, leaving 17 bases between them. The CDR3 is 16 amino acids. Here the CDR3 DNA reads TGTGCCAGCAGCATGGCAACGGGACTGACCACCGGGGAGCTGTTTTTT. It encodes CASSMATGLTTGELFF.

The chain employs TRBV6-5 and TRBJ1-1; perhaps TRBD1 as D (5 bases). Per the germline V gene, CDR1 is MNHEY and CDR2 is SVGAGI. V was trimmed by 5 bases and J by 1 base, leaving 11 bases between them. This CDR3 contains 14 residues. Here the CDR3 reads CASSAGWGNTEAFF. In DNA form, the CDR3 reads TGTGCCAGCAGTGCAGGGTGGGGGAACACTGAAGCTTTCTTT.

Regarding this clone: One end of the junction is discordant with germline, which a read error may explain. V usage is TRBV15 and J usage is TRBJ2-2; D is uncertain. The length of the CDR3 is 14 residues. CDR1 and CDR2 from the germline V gene are LNHNV and YYDKDF (reference sequence). The CDR3 coding sequence is TGTGCCACCAGCGGAGACGCGAACACCGGGGAGCTGTTTTTT. The encoded protein is CATSGDANTGELFF.

This chain joins TRBV19 and TRBJ2-5; 7 bases agree with TRBD2. The end of the DNA is better explained by TRBJ2-7, so the J call may be wrong. The germline gives CDR1 LNHDA, CDR2 SQIVND (reference sequence). The CDR3 loop spans 13 amino acids. CDR3: CASSGLGTYEQYF. The CDR3, as DNA: TGTGCCAGTAGTGGACTAGGCACCTACGAGCAGTACTTC.

V usage is TRBV29-1 and J usage is TRBJ2-2; 9 bases align to TRBD2. The CDR3 totals 14 residues. The V gene's germline CDR1 is SQVTM and CDR2 ANQGSEA. The V and J ends lost 6 bases and 0 bases, in that order; junction bases with no gene match: 2. Written as DNA, the CDR3 is TGCAGCGTGTTAGCGGGGGCGAACACCGGGGAGCTGTTTTTT. Protein product: CSVLAGANTGELFF.

The chain combines TRBV30 with TRBJ1-6; 7 bases fit TRBD1. J gave up 10 bases and V 2 bases, and 5 bases lay outside the gene matches. The CDR3 extends over 13 amino acids. Germline V gene lookup returns CDR1 GTSNPN and CDR2 SVGIG (reference sequence). The CDR3 here is CAWSLDRDSPLHF. The CDR3 nucleotides read TGTGCCTGGAGTCTCGACAGGGACTCACCCCTCCACTTT. The full variable domain, its missing parts supplied by reference TRBV30 and TRBJ1-6, is SQTIHQWPATLVQPVGSPLSLECTVEGTSNPNLYWYRQAAGRGLQLLFYSVGIGQISSEVPQNLSASRPQDRQFILSSKKLLLSDSGFYLCAWSLDRDSPLHFGNGTRLTVT.

The sample holds a few counts of this clone. The gene calls are TRBV6-5 and TRBJ2-5, with TRBD2 identical over 7 bases. Germline CDR1 MNHEY, CDR2 SVGAGI. The V and J ends lost 6 bases and 7 bases, in that order; junction bases with no gene match: 11. The CDR3 length is 14 residues. CDR3 nucleotides: TGTGCCAGCAGAGACGCCGGGCCGGGGGGGACCCAGTACTTC. Its translation: CASRDAGPGGTQYF.

A remark on this clone: Mismatch with germline at one junction end may stem from a read error. This same CDR3 is encoded by further DNA sequences in the sample. This chain links TRBV5-1 with TRBJ2-3; D is unclear. The CDR3 spans 12 residues. Germline-derived CDR1 and CDR2 are SGHRS and YFSETQ. CDR3 sequence reads: CASSLATDTQYF. The CDR3 nucleotides read TGCGCCAGCAGTTTGGCGACAGATACGCAGTATTTT.

CDR3 DNA sequence: TGTGCCAGCAGGTCGGCCTCGTTGGGGGCGTACGAGCAGTACTTC. This sequence encodes CASRSASLGAYEQYF. V usage is TRBV28 and J usage is TRBJ2-7; weak D call: TRBD1 (6 bases). The CDR3 sequence is 15 residues long. V was cut by 6 bases and J by 4 bases, with 19 bases left in between. Germline V CDR1 and CDR2: MDHEN, SYDVKM.